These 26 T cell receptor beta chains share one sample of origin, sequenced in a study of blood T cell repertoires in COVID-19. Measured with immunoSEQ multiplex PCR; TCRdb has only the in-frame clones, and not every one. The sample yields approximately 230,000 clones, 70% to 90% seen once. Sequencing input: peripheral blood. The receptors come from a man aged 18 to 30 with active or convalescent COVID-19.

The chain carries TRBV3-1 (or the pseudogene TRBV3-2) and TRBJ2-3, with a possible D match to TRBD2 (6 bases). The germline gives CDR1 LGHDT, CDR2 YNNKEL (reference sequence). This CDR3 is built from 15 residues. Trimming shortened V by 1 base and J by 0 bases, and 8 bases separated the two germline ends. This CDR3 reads CASSQVRGSTDTQYF. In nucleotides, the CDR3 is TGTGCCAGCAGCCAAGTACGGGGGAGCACAGATACGCAGTATTTT.

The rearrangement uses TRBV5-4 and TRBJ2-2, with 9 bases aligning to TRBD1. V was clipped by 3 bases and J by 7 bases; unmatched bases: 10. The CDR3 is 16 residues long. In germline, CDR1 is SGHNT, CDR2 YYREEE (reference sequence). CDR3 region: CASSSQQGALDGELFF. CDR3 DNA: TGTGCCAGCAGCTCGCAACAGGGGGCGCTTGACGGGGAGCTGTTTTTT.

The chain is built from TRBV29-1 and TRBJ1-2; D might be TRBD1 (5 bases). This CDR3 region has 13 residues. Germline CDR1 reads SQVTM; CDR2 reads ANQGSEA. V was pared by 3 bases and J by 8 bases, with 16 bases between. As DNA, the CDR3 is TGCAGCGTTGAGTCCAGGGTGTTTGACGGCTACACCTTC. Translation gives CSVESRVFDGYTF.

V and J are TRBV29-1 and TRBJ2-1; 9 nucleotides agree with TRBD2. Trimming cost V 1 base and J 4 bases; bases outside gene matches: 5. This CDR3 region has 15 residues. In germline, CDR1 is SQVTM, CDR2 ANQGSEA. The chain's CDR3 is CSVEVASGVYNEQFF. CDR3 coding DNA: TGCAGCGTTGAAGTAGCTAGCGGGGTTTACAATGAGCAGTTCTTC.

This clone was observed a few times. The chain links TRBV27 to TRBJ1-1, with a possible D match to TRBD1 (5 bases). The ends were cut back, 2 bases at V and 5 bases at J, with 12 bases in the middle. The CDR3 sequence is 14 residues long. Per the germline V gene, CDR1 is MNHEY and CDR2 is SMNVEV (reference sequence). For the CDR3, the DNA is TGTGCCAGCAGTTTAAAAGCAGGGAGGACTGAAGCTTTCTTT. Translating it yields CASSLKAGRTEAFF.

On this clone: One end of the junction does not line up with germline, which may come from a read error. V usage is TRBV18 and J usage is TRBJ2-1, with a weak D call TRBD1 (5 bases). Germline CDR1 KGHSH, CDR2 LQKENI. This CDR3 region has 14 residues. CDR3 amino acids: CASSTPTGYNEQFF. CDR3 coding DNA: TGTGCCAGCTCAACACCAACAGGCTACAATGAGCAGTTCTTC.

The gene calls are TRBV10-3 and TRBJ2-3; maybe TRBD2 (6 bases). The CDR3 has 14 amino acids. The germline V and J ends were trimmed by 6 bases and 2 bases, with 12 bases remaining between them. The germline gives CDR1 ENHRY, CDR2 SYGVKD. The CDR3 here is CAISGLTDTDTQYF. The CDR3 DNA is TGTGCCATCAGCGGACTAACCGACACAGATACGCAGTATTTT.

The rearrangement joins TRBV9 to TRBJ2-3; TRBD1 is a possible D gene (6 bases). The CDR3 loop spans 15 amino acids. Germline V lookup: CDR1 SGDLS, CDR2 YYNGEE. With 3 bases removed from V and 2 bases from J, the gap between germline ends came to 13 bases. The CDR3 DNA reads TGTGCCAGCAGCGCACAGGGAGCCACCACAGATACGCAGTATTTT. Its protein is CASSAQGATTDTQYF.

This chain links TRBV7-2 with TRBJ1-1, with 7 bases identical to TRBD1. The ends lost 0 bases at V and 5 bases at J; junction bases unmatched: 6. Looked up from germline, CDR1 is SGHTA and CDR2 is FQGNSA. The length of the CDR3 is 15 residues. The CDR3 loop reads CASSLATGTATEAFF. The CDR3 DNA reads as TGTGCCAGCAGCTTAGCAACCGGGACAGCGACTGAAGCTTTCTTT.

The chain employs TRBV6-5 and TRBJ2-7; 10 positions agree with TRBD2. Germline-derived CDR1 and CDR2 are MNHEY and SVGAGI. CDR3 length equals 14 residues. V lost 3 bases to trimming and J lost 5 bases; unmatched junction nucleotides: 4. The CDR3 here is CASSYQRGGDEQYF. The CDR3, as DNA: TGTGCCAGCAGTTATCAGCGGGGGGGTGACGAGCAGTACTTC.

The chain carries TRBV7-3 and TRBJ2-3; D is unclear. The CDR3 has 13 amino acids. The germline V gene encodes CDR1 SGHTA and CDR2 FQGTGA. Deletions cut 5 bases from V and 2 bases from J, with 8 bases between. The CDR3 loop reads CASSPKHTDTQYF. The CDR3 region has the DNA TGTGCCAGCAGCCCCAAGCACACAGATACGCAGTATTTT.

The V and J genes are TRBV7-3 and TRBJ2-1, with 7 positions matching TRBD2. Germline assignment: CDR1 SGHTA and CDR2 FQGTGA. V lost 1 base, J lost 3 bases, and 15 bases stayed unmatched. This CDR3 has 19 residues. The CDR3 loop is CASSLMGGSRSLNYNEQFF. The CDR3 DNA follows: TGTGCCAGCAGCTTAATGGGGGGGTCCCGAAGTCTAAACTACAATGAGCAGTTCTTC.

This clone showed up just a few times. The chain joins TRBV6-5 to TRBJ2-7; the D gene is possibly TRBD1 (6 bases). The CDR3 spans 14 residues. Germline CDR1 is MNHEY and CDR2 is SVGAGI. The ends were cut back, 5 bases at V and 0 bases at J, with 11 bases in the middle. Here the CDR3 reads CASSRDRSSYEQYF. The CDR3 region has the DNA TGTGCCAGCAGTAGAGACAGGAGCTCCTACGAGCAGTACTTC.

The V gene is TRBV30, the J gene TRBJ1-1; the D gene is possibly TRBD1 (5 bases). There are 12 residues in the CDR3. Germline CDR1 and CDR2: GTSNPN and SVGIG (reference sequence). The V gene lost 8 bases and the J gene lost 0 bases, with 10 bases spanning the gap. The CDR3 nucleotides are TGTGCCACCACAGGAATGAACACTGAAGCTTTCTTT. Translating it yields CATTGMNTEAFF.

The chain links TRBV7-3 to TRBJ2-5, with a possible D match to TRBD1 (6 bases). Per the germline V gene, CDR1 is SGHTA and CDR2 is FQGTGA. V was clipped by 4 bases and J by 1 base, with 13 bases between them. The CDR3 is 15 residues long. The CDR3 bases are TGTGCCAGCAGCTCCGCCGGGACACCCCAAGAGACCCAGTACTTC. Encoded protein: CASSSAGTPQETQYF.

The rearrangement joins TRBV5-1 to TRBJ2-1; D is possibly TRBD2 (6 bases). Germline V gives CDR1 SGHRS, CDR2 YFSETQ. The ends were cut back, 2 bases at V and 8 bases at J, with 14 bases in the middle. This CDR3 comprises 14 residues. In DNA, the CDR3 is TGCGCCAGCAGCTTCGGGGGAGACCGTTATGAGCAGTTCTTC. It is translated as CASSFGGDRYEQFF.

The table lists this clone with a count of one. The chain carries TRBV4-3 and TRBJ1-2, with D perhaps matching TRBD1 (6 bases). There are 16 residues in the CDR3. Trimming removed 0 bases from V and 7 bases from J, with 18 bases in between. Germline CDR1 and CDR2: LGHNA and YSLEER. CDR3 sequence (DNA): TGCGCCAGCAGCCAAGATCACGTAACAGGGATGTTTGGCTACACCTTC. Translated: CASSQDHVTGMFGYTF.

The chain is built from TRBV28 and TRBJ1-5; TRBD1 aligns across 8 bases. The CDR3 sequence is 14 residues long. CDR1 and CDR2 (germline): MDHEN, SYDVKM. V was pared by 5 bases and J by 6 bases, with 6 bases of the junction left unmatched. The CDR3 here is CASSLGQGSQPQHF. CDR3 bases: TGTGCCAGCAGTCTTGGACAGGGTAGTCAGCCCCAGCATTTT. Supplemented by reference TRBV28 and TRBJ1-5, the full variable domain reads DVKVTQSSRYLVKRTGEKVFLECVQDMDHENMFWYRQDPGLGLRLIYFSYDVKMKEKGDIPEGYSVSREKKERFSLILESASTNQTSMYLCASSLGQGSQPQHFGDGTRLSIL.

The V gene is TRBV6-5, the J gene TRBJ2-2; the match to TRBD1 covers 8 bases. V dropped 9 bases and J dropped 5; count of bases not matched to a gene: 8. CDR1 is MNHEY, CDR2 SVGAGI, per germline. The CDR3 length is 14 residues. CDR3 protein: CARYSGQGTGELFF. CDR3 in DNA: TGTGCCAGATATTCCGGACAGGGAACCGGGGAGCTGTTTTTT.

CDR3 protein: CASSQEPGGPEETQYF. The CDR3 DNA follows: TGTGCCAGCAGCCAAGAACCGGGAGGGCCTGAGGAGACCCAGTACTTC. V is TRBV4-2 and J is TRBJ2-5; 8 nucleotides agree with TRBD2. The length of the CDR3 is 16 residues. Germline-derived CDR1 and CDR2 are LGHNA and YNFKEQ. The trim removed 0 bases at V and 5 bases at J, leaving 8 bases unmatched.

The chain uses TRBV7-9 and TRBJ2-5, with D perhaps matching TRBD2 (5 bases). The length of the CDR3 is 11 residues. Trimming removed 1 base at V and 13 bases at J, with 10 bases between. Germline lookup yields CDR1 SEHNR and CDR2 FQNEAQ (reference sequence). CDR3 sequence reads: CASSLEDFVYF. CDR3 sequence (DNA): TGTGCCAGCAGCTTAGAGGACTTCGTGTACTTC.

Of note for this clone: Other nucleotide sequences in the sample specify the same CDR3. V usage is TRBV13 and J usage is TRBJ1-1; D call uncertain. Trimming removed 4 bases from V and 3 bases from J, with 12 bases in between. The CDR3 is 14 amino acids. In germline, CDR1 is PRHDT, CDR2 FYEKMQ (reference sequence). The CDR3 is CASSSRTGDTEAFF. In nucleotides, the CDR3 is TGTGCCAGCAGCTCCCGGACGGGAGACACTGAAGCTTTCTTT.

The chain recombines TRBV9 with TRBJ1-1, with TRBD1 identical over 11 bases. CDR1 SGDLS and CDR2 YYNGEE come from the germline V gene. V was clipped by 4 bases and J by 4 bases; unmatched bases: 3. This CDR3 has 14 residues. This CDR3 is CASSSGTGGTEAFF. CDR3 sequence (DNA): TGTGCCAGCAGCTCCGGGACAGGGGGCACTGAAGCTTTCTTT.

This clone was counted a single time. CDR3 nucleotide sequence: TGTGCCAGCAGCGCTAGGATCTTTGAAAAACTGTTTTTT. Its translation: CASSARIFEKLFF. The chain has TRBV11-2 and TRBJ1-4; D is undetermined. The ends were cut back, 5 bases at V and 7 bases at J, with 11 bases in the middle. Per the germline V gene, CDR1 is SGHAT and CDR2 is FQNNGV. The CDR3 is 13 residues long.

CDR3 region: CASSSPSGTDTQYF. CDR3 DNA sequence: TGTGCCAGCAGTTCCCCTAGCGGGACAGATACGCAGTATTTT. The J gene is TRBJ2-3, the V gene TRBV27; 8 bases fit TRBD2. The V and J ends lost 4 bases and 3 bases, in that order; junction bases with no gene match: 3. The germline V gene has CDR1 MNHEY and CDR2 SMNVEV (reference sequence). This CDR3 has 14 residues.

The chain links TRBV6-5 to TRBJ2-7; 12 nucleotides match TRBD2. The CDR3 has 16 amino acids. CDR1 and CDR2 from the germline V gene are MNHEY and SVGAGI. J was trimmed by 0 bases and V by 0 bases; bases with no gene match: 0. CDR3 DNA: TGTGCCAGCAGTTACTCGACTAGCGGGGGCTCCTACGAGCAGTACTTC. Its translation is CASSYSTSGGSYEQYF.